The 20 T cell receptor beta chains presented below share a single source sample, sequenced in a study of T cells in Graves' hyperthyroidism and ophthalmopathy. The investigators amplified TCR beta CDR3 regions from RNA transcripts. HTBI primers drove first-round RT-PCR of the TCR CDR3. In TCRdb, the multiplex PCR reads were re-called with MiXCR into one record per CDR3 protein. The table shows some 300,000 distinct CDR3 sequences, with roughly a fifth occurring only once. The sample was blood. The source is a middle-aged man with Graves' ophthalmopathy.

The chain carries TRBV29-1 and TRBJ1-1; tentative D call: TRBD1 (5 bases). Deletions cut 1 base from V and 5 bases from J, with 11 bases between. CDR3 size: 13 residues. The germline V gene has CDR1 SQVTM and CDR2 ANQGSEA. In DNA, the CDR3 is TGCAGCGTTGAAGTGGGGGGAGGAACTGAAGCTTTCTTT. Translation: CSVEVGGGTEAFF.

This chain links TRBV12-3 or TRBV12-4 with TRBJ1-2, with D perhaps matching TRBD1 (5 bases). This CDR3 has 14 residues. V gave up 7 bases and J gave up 5 bases, with 17 bases separating them. The CDR3 loop is CASTQAGPLYGYTF. The CDR3 nucleotides are TGTGCCAGCACCCAGGCAGGGCCCTTATATGGCTACACCTTC.

This clonotype was detected a few times. The rearrangement links TRBV2 to TRBJ1-6; tentative D call: TRBD1 (5 bases). This CDR3 region has 15 residues. V was clipped by 5 bases and J by 11 bases, with 19 bases between them. The V gene's germline CDR1 is SNHLY and CDR2 FYNNEI. The CDR3, as DNA: TGTGCCAGCAGTCCCCGGGACGGAGGAGCGGCACCCCTCCACTTT. As protein: CASSPRDGGAAPLHF. Full variable domain (outside the CDR3, taken from reference TRBV2 and TRBJ1-6): EPEVTQTPSHQVTQMGQEVILRCVPISNHLYFYWYRQILGQKVEFLVSFYNNEISEKSEIFDDQFSVERPDGSNFTLKIRSTKLEDSAMYFCASSPRDGGAAPLHFGNGTRLTVT.

Of note for this clonotype: One base away lies a much larger clone, so this may be a sequencing read error. This chain links TRBV5-1 with TRBJ1-1, with D unresolved. Germline V gene sequence: CDR1 SGHRS, CDR2 YFSETQ. The CDR3 is made up of 15 amino acids. The V end lost 4 bases, the J end lost 4 bases, and 17 bases lay between the germline ends. The CDR3 here is CASSPPGLPGTEAFF. The CDR3 DNA reads TGCGCCAGCAGCCCCCCCGGTCTCCCGGGCACTGAAGCTTTCTTT.

The sample holds a few counts of this clonotype. V and J are TRBV20-1 and TRBJ2-1; tentatively, D is TRBD2 (5 bases). The length of the CDR3 is 15 residues. Trimming took off 1 base at V and 6 bases at J, with 16 bases between the two ends. Germline V gene lookup returns CDR1 DFQATT and CDR2 SNEGSKA (reference sequence). CDR3 loop: CSARGLVPRGNEQFF. CDR3 nucleotides: TGCAGTGCTAGAGGGCTAGTGCCACGGGGCAATGAGCAGTTCTTC.

This clonotype was counted a few times. This chain links TRBV9 with TRBJ1-6; D is unclear. CDR3 length: 14 residues. The V end was cut by 4 bases, the J end by 3 bases, with 8 bases between. Germline V lookup: CDR1 SGDLS, CDR2 YYNGEE. The chain's CDR3 is CASSYTLYNSPLHF. CDR3 nucleotides: TGTGCCAGCAGCTATACCCTCTATAATTCACCCCTCCACTTT.

This clonotype was counted only a few times. The chain combines TRBV9 with TRBJ1-1; no reliable D call. Trimming took off 0 bases at V and 4 bases at J, with 16 bases between the two ends. Germline CDR1 and CDR2: SGDLS and YYNGEE. CDR3 length: 16 residues. The CDR3 spells CASSVGSGRSSTEAFF. The CDR3 DNA reads as TGTGCCAGCAGCGTAGGCTCTGGGCGGTCGAGCACTGAAGCTTTCTTT.

For this clonotype: One end of the junction fails to match germline, which may point to a read error. The V call is TRBV20-1, the J call TRBJ1-4; D is undetermined. The CDR3 has 13 residues. Germline CDR1 and CDR2: DFQATT and SNEGSKA (reference sequence). CDR3 protein: CSARGGTNETLFF. CDR3 in DNA: TGCAGTGCTAGAGGGGGAACTAATGAAACACTGTTTTTT.

This clonotype came up a few times. The genes are TRBV7-8 and TRBJ2-7, with TRBD1 matching over 8 bases. The CDR3 consists of 14 residues. CDR1 and CDR2 (germline): SGHVS, FQNEAQ. V was clipped by 5 bases and J by 2 bases; unmatched bases: 5. The CDR3 nucleotides read TGTGCCAGCAGCATCCGACAGGGGCCCTACGAGCAGTACTTC. This codes for CASSIRQGPYEQYF.

The chain carries TRBV20-1 and TRBJ2-3, with 8 bases that match TRBD1. This CDR3 spans 14 amino acids. J was trimmed by 4 bases and V by 3 bases; bases with no gene match: 6. The germline CDR1 and CDR2 sequences are DFQATT and SNEGSKA (reference sequence). The CDR3 region has the DNA TGCAGTGCTAGTCGGACAGGGTGGGCAGATACGCAGTATTTT. This codes for CSASRTGWADTQYF.

The chain uses TRBV20-1 and TRBJ2-3, with 15 nucleotides matching TRBD2. The CDR3 is made up of 15 amino acids. V was pared by 3 bases and J by 3 bases, with 1 base of the junction left unmatched. Germline CDR1 DFQATT, CDR2 SNEGSKA (reference sequence). CDR3 DNA sequence: TGCAGTGCTAGGGGACTAGCGGGAGGAACAGATACGCAGTATTTT. It codes for CSARGLAGGTDTQYF.

This clonotype was found a few times. The chain is built from TRBV12-3 or TRBV12-4 and TRBJ2-7; D is unresolved. This CDR3 comprises 14 residues. Deletions cut 3 bases from V and 0 bases from J, with 9 bases between. This chain's CDR3 is CASSFTGFSYEQYF. CDR3 nucleotide sequence: TGTGCCAGCAGTTTTACCGGATTCTCCTACGAGCAGTACTTC.

Ten or more counts support this clonotype. The V gene is TRBV3-1, the J gene TRBJ2-1; D might be TRBD1 (5 bases). The germline V gene has CDR1 LGHDT and CDR2 YNNKEL (reference sequence). V was clipped by 8 bases and J by 9 bases, with 11 bases between them. There are 11 residues in the CDR3. The CDR3 bases are TGTGCCAGCCGGCTAGGGGTTGAGCAGTTCTTC. It codes for CASRLGVEQFF.

In this sample, this clonotype turned up many times. The chain recombines TRBV2 with TRBJ2-7; D is perhaps TRBD2 (5 bases). Germline V gene data show CDR1 as SNHLY and CDR2 as FYNNEI. This CDR3 region has 14 residues. Between the trimmed V and J ends, which lost 7 bases and 5 bases, there was a span of 18 bases. This CDR3 is CASIPFEGSNEQYF. The CDR3 DNA sequence: TGTGCCAGCATTCCTTTTGAGGGTTCAAACGAGCAGTACTTC.

In this sample, this clonotype turned up many times. The chain couples TRBV2 to TRBJ2-7; D gene uncertain. V was pared by 1 base and J by 4 bases, with 11 bases between. Germline V CDR1 and CDR2: SNHLY, FYNNEI. The CDR3 consists of 14 residues. This CDR3 is CASSEEVATYEQYF. CDR3 DNA sequence: TGTGCCAGCAGTGAAGAAGTGGCGACGTACGAGCAGTACTTC.

The table lists this clonotype with many counts. This chain uses TRBV12-3 or TRBV12-4 with TRBJ1-5, with a tentative D call TRBD1 (5 bases). CDR3 size: 18 residues. V lost 3 bases and J lost 7, with 25 bases in between. The CDR3 loop is CASSFALGRAGSRQPQHF. The CDR3 bases are TGTGCCAGCAGTTTTGCATTGGGCAGGGCTGGATCCCGGCAGCCCCAGCATTTT.

V is TRBV19 and J is TRBJ1-3; D possibly corresponds to TRBD1 (5 bases). The germline V gene has CDR1 LNHDA and CDR2 SQIVND (reference sequence). This CDR3 region has 14 residues. Trimming took 4 bases from V and 1 from J, leaving 8 bases between them. The DNA of the CDR3 is TGTGCCAGTAGTACCTCAGGGTCTGGAAACACCATATATTTT. Protein sequence: CASSTSGSGNTIYF.

This clonotype was detected a few times. V is TRBV29-1 and J is TRBJ2-7, with 10 bases lining up with TRBD2. Germline CDR1 SQVTM, CDR2 ANQGSEA. The CDR3 is 16 residues long. V was pared by 2 bases and J by 0 bases, with 7 bases of the junction left unmatched. CDR3 loop: CSVELAGEGISYEQYF. CDR3 nucleotides: TGCAGCGTTGAACTAGCGGGAGAGGGTATCTCCTACGAGCAGTACTTC.

There are a few counts of this clonotype. The chain combines TRBV7-2 with TRBJ1-2; no firm D call. This CDR3 comprises 14 residues. Looked up from germline, CDR1 is SGHTA and CDR2 is FQGNSA. V was cut by 1 base and J by 8 bases, with 14 bases left in between. The CDR3 is CASSLDPKHFGYTF. The CDR3 region has the DNA TGTGCCAGCAGCTTAGACCCTAAGCACTTCGGCTACACCTTC.

The chain links TRBV28 to TRBJ1-4, with TRBD1 as a possible D gene (5 bases). CDR3 length equals 15 residues. The germline gives CDR1 MDHEN, CDR2 SYDVKM. Deletions cut 7 bases from V and 5 bases from J, with 17 bases between. This CDR3 reads CASIPRGRGNEKLFF. CDR3 nucleotides: TGTGCCAGCATTCCCCGGGGAAGGGGCAATGAAAAACTGTTTTTT. Full variable domain (remainder filled in from reference TRBV28 and TRBJ1-4): DVKVTQSSRYLVKRTGEKVFLECVQDMDHENMFWYRQDPGLGLRLIYFSYDVKMKEKGDIPEGYSVSREKKERFSLILESASTNQTSMYLCASIPRGRGNEKLFFGSGTQLSVL.